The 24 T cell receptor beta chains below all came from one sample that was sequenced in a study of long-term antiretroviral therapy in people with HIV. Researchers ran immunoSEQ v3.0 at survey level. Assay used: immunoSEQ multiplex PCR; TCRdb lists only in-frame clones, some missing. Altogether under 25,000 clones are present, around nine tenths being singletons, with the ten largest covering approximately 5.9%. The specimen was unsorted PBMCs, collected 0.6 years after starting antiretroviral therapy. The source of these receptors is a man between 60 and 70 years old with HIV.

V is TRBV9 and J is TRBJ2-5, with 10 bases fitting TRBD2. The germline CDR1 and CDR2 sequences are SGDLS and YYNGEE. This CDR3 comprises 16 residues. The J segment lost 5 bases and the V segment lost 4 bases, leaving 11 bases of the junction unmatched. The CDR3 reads CASSPGVAGGWETQYF. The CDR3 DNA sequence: TGTGCCAGCAGCCCGGGAGTAGCGGGGGGCTGGGAGACCCAGTACTTC.

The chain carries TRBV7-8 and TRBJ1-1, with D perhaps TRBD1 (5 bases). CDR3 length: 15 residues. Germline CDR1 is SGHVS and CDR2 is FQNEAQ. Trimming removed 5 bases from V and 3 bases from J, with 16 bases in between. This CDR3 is CASSRVEAGDTEAFF. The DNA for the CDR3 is TGTGCCAGCAGCAGAGTGGAGGCGGGGGACACTGAAGCTTTCTTT.

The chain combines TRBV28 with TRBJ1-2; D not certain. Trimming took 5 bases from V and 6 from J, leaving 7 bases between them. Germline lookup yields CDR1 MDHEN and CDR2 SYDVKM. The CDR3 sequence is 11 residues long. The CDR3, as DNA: TGTGCCAGCAGTCCTAGGGATGGCTACACCTTC. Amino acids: CASSPRDGYTF.

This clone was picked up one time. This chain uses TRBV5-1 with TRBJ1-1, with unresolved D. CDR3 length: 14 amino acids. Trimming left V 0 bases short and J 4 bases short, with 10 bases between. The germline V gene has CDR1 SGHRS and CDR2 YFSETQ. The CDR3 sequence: CASSLGHMGTEAFF. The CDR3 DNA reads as TGCGCCAGCAGCTTGGGACATATGGGCACTGAAGCTTTCTTT.

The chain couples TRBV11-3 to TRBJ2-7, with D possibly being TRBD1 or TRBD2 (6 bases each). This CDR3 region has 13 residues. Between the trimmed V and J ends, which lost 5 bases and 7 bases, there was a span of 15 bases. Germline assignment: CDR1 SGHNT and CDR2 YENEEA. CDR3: CASSAGQPEEQYF. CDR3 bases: TGTGCCAGCAGCGCGGGACAACCCGAGGAGCAGTACTTC.

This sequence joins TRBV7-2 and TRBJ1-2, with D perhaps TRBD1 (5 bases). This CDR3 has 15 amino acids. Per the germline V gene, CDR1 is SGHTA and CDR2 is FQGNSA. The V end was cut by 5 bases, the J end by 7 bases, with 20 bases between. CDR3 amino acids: CASSTNTGDSVGYTF. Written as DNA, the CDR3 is TGTGCCAGCAGCACAAACACCGGGGACTCGGTTGGCTACACCTTC.

The CDR3 spells CASTRCDEQYF. The CDR3 DNA is TGTGCCAGCACACGATGCGACGAGCAGTACTTC. The V and J genes are TRBV11-3 and TRBJ2-7, with D hard to call. CDR3 length equals 11 residues. CDR1 and CDR2 from the germline V gene are SGHNT and YENEEA. V dropped 7 bases and J dropped 5 bases, with 9 bases sitting between them.

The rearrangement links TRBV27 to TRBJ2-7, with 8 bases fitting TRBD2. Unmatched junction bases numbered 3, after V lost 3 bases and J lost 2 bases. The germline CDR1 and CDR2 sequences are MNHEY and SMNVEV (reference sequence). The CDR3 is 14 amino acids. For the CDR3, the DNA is TGTGCCAGCAGTTTCACGGGAGGGCCCTACGAGCAGTACTTC. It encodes CASSFTGGPYEQYF.

CDR3 nucleotides: TGTGCCTGGAGTGCAACTCGGAACTTCGTTGGTGAAAAACTGTTTTTT. Its translation is CAWSATRNFVGEKLFF. The rearrangement uses TRBV30 and TRBJ1-4; D is unresolved. Germline lookup yields CDR1 GTSNPN and CDR2 SVGIG (reference sequence). V lost 1 base and J 7 bases, leaving 19 bases between the germline ends. The CDR3 covers 16 residues.

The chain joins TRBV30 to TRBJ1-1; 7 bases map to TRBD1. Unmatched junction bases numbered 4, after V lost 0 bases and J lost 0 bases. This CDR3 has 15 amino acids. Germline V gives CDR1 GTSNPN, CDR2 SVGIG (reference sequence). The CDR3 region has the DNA TGTGCCTGGAGTGTACGGGACAGACTGAACACTGAAGCTTTCTTT. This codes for CAWSVRDRLNTEAFF.

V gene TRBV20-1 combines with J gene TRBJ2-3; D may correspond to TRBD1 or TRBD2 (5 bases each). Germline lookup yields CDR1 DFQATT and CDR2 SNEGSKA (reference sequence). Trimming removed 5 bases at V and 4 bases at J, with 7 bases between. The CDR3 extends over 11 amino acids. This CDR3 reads CSAWDPDTQYF. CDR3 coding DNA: TGCAGTGCTTGGGACCCAGATACGCAGTATTTT.

CDR3 sequence reads: CASSLAPGGRNYGYTF. Here the CDR3 DNA reads TGTGCCAGCAGCTTAGCGCCGGGTGGGAGAAACTATGGCTACACCTTC. The chain recombines TRBV7-2 with TRBJ1-2; no firm D call. CDR3 length equals 16 residues. The V gene's germline CDR1 is SGHTA and CDR2 FQGNSA. The V gene lost 0 bases and the J gene lost 2 bases, with 13 bases spanning the gap.

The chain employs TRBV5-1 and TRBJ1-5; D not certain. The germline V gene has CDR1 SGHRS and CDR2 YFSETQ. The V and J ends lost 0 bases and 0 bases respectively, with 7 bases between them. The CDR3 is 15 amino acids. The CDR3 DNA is TGCGCCAGCAGCTTGGCCGGGCATAGCAATCAGCCCCAGCATTTT. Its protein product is CASSLAGHSNQPQHF.

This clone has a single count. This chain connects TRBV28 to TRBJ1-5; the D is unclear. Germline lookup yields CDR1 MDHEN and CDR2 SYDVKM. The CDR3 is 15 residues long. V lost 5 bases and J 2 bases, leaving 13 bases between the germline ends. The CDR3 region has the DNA TGTGCCAGCAGTCTAAAATGGAAGGGCAATCAGCCCCAGCATTTT. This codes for CASSLKWKGNQPQHF.

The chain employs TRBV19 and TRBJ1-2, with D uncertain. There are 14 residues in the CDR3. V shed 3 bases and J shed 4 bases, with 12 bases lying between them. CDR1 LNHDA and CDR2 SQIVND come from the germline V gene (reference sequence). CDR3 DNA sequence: TGTGCCAGTAGTATTTCCCACCCGACCTATGGCTACACCTTC. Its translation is CASSISHPTYGYTF.

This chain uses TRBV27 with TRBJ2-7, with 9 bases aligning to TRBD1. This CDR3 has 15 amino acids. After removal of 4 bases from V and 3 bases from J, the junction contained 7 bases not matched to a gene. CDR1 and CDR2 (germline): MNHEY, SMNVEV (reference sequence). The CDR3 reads CASSSPGQGLYEQYF. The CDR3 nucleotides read TGTGCCAGCAGTTCGCCGGGACAGGGCCTCTACGAGCAGTACTTC.

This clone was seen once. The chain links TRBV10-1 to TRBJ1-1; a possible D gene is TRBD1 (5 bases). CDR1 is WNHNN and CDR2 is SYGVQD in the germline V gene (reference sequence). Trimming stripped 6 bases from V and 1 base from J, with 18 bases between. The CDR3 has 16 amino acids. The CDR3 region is CASRNRGEPQNTEAFF. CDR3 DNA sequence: TGCGCCAGCAGGAACCGGGGCGAGCCACAGAACACTGAAGCTTTCTTT.

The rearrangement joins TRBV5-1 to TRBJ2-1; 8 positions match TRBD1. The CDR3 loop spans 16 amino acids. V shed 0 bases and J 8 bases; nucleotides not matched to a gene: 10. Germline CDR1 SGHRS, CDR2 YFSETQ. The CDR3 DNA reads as TGCGCCAGCAGCTTGGAACCCCAGGGGGCGGCCGATGAGCAGTTCTTC. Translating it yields CASSLEPQGAADEQFF.

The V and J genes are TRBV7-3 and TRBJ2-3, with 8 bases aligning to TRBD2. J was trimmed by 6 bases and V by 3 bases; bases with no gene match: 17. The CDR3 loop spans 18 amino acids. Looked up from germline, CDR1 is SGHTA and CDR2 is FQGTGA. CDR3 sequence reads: CASSFPKGGGSSSDTQYF. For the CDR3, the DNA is TGTGCCAGCAGCTTCCCCAAGGGCGGGGGGTCGAGTTCGGATACGCAGTATTTT.

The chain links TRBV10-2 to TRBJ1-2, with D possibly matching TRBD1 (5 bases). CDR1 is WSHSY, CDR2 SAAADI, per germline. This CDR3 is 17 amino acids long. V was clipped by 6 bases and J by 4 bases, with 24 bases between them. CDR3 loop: CASRGPSDRAILYGYTF. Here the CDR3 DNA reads TGCGCCAGCAGAGGTCCCTCTGACAGAGCTATACTCTATGGCTACACCTTC.

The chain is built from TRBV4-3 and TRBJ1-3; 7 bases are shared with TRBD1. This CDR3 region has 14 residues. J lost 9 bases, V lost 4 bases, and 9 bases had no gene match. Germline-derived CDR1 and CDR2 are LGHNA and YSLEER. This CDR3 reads CASSPQTGMSTIYF. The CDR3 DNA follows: TGCGCCAGCAGCCCACAGACAGGGATGAGCACCATATATTTT.

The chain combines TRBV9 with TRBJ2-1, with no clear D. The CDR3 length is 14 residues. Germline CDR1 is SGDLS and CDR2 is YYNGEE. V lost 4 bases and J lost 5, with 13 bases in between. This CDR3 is CASSPSRTDNEQFF. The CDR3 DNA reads TGTGCCAGCAGCCCGAGTCGGACGGACAATGAGCAGTTCTTC. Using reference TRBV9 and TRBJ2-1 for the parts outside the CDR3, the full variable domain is DSGVTQTPKHLITATGQRVTLRCSPRSGDLSVYWYQQSLDQGLQFLIQYYNGEERAKGNILERFSAQQFPDLHSELNLSSLELGDSALYFCASSPSRTDNEQFFGPGTRLTVL.

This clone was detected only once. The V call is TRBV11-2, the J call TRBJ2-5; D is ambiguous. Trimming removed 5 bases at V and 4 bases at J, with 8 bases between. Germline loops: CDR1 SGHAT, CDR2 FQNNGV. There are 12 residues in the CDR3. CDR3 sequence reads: CASSPMRETQYF. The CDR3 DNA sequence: TGTGCCAGCAGCCCTATGAGAGAGACCCAGTACTTC.

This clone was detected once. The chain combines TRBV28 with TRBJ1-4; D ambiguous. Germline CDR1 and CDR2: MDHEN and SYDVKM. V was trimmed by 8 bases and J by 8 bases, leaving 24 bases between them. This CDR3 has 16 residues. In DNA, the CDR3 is TGTGCCAGCGGTTCCTTTAGGGCAGTAGTAGGCGAAAAACTGTTTTTT. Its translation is CASGSFRAVVGEKLFF.